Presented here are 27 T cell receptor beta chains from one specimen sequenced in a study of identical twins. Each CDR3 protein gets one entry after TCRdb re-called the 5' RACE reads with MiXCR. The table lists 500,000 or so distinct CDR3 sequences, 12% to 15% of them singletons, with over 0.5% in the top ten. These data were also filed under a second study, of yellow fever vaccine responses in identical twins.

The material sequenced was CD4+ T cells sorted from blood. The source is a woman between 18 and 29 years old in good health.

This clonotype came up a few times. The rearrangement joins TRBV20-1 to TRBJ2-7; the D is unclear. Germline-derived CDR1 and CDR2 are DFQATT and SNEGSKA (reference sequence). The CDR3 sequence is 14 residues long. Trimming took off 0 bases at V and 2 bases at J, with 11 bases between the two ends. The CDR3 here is CSARDSDSTYEQYF. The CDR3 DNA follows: TGCAGTGCTAGAGATTCAGATTCGACCTACGAGCAGTACTTC.

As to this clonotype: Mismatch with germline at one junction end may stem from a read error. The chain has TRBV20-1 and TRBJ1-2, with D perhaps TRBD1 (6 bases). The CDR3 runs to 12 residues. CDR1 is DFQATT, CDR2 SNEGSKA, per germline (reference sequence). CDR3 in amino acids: CSAPTQRQVASF. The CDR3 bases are TGCAGTGCACCGACCCAACGACAGGTCGCCTCCTTC.

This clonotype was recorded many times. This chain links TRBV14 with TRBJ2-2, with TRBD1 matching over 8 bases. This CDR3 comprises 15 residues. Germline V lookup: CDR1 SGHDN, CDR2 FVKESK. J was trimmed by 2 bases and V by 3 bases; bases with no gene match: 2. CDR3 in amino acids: CASSQGQVNTGELFF. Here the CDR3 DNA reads TGTGCCAGCAGCCAGGGACAGGTTAACACCGGGGAGCTGTTTTTT. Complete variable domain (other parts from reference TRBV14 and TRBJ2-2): EAGVTQFPSHSVIEKGQTVTLRCDPISGHDNLYWYRRVMGKEIKFLLHFVKESKQDESGMPNNRFLAERTGGTYSTLKVQPAELEDSGVYFCASSQGQVNTGELFFGEGSRLTVL.

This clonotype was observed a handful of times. In nucleotides, the CDR3 is TGTGCCACCAGCAGAGTAAGAGACACCGGGGAGCTGTTTTTT. Translating it yields CATSRVRDTGELFF. This sequence joins TRBV15 and TRBJ2-2; no definite D call. The CDR3 extends over 14 amino acids. Germline-derived CDR1 and CDR2 are LNHNV and YYDKDF (reference sequence). Trimming shortened V by 1 base and J by 3 bases, and 6 bases separated the two germline ends. Using reference TRBV15 and TRBJ2-2 for the parts outside the CDR3, the full variable domain is DAMVIQNPRYQVTQFGKPVTLSCSQTLNHNVMYWYQQKSSQAPKLLFHYYDKDFNNEADTPDNFQSRRPNTSFCFLDIRSPGLGDTAMYLCATSRVRDTGELFFGEGSRLTVL.

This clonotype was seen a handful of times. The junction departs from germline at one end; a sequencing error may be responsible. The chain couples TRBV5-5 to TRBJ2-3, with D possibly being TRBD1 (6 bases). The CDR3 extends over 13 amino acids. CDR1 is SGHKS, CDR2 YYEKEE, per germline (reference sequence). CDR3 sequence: CASSLNPGTSYKF. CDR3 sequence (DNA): TGTGCCAGCAGCTTAAATCCCGGGACATCCTATAAATTT.

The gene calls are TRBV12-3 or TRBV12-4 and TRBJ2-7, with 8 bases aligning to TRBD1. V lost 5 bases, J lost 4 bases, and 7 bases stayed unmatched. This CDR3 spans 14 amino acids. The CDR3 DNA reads TGTGCCAGCAGTCCAGGGGGCGATCGGTACGAGCAGTACTTC. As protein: CASSPGGDRYEQYF.

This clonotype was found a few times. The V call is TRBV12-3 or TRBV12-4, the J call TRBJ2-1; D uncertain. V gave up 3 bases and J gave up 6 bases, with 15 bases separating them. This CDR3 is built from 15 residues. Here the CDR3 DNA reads TGTGCCAGCAGTTTGTTAGCTAGTGGTCGCAATGAGCAGTTCTTC. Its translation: CASSLLASGRNEQFF.

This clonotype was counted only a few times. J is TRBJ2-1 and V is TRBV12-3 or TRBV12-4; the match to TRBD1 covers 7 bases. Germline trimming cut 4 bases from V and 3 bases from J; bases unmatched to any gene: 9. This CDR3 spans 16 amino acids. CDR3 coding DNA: TGTGCCAGCAGTTCTCTTCGGGACAGCATCTACAATGAGCAGTTCTTC. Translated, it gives CASSSLRDSIYNEQFF.

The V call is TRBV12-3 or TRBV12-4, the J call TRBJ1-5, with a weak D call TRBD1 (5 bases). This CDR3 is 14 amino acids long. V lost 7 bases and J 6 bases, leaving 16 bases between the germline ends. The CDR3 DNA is TGTGCCAGCACCCTTGGGGGGGTGGGTCAGCCCCAGCATTTT. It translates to CASTLGGVGQPQHF.

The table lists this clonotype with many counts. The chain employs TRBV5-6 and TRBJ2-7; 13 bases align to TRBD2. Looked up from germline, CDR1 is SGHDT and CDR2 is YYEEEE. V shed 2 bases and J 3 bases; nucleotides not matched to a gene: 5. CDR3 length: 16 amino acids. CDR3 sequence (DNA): TGTGCCAGCAGCTTAAAGGGACTAGCGGGGATCTACGAGCAGTACTTC. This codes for CASSLKGLAGIYEQYF.

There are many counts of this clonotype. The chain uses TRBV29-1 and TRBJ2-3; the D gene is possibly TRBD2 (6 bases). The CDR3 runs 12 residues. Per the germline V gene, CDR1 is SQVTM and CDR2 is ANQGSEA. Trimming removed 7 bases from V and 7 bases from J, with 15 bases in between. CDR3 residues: CSGAGLTNTQYF. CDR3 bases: TGCAGCGGGGCGGGGCTCACGAATACGCAGTATTTT.

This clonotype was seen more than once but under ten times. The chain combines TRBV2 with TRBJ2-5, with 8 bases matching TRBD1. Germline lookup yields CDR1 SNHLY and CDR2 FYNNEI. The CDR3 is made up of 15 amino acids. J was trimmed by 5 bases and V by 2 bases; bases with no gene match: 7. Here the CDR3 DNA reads TGTGCCAGCAGTGAACTGGCAGGGGGCTTGGAGACCCAGTACTTC. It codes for CASSELAGGLETQYF.

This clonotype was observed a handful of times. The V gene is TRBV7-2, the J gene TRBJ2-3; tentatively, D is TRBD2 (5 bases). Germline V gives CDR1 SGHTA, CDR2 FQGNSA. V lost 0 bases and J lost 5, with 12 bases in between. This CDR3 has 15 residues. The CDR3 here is CASSLAWRAGDTQYF. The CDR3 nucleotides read TGTGCCAGCAGCTTAGCGTGGCGGGCGGGAGATACGCAGTATTTT.

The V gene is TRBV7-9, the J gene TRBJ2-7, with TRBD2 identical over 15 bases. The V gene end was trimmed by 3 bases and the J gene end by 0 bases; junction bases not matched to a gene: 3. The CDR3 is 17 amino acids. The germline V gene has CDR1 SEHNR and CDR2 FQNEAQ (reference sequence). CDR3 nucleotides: TGTGCCAGCAGCTTGGGACTAGCGGGGGGCCCCTCCTACGAGCAGTACTTC. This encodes CASSLGLAGGPSYEQYF.

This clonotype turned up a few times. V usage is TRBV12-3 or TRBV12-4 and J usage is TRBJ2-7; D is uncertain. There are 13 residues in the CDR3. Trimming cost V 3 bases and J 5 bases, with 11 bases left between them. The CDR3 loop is CASSFKQVHEQYF. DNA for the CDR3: TGTGCCAGCAGTTTCAAGCAGGTCCACGAGCAGTACTTC.

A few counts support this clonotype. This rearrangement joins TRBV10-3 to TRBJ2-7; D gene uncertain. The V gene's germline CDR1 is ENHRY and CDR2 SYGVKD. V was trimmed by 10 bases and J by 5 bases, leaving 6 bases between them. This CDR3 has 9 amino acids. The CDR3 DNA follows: TGTGCCAATCTTAACGAGCAGTACTTC. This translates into CANLNEQYF.

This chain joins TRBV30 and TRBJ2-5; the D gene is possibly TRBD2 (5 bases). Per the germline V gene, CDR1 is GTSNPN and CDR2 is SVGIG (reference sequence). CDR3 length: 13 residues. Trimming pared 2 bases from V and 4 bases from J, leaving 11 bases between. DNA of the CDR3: TGTGCCTGGAGTAGAGGGTTCGGAGAGACCCAGTACTTC. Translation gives CAWSRGFGETQYF.

The CDR3 reads CAISESGASGSKETQYF. The CDR3 DNA follows: TGTGCCATCAGTGAGTCGGGGGCTAGCGGGAGTAAAGAGACCCAGTACTTC. The V and J genes are TRBV10-3 and TRBJ2-5; 10 nucleotides line up with TRBD2. This CDR3 contains 17 residues. V shed 0 bases, J shed 3 bases, and the junction held 7 bases outside the gene matches. CDR1 and CDR2 (germline): ENHRY, SYGVKD.

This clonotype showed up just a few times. CDR3 protein: CASLSGTTNTQYF. In DNA, the CDR3 is TGCGCCAGCCTTAGCGGGACCACGAATACGCAGTATTTT. The chain combines TRBV10-2 with TRBJ2-3; 8 positions agree with TRBD2. The CDR3 consists of 13 residues. Germline CDR1 and CDR2: WSHSY and SAAADI. With V trimmed by 8 bases and J by 7 bases, 8 bases remained unmatched.

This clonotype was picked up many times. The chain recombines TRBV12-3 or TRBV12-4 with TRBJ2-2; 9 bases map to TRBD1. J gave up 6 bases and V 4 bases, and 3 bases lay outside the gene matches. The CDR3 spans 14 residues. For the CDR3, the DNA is TGTGCCAGCAGTTCACAGGGGGCAGCCGGGGAGCTGTTTTTT. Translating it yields CASSSQGAAGELFF.

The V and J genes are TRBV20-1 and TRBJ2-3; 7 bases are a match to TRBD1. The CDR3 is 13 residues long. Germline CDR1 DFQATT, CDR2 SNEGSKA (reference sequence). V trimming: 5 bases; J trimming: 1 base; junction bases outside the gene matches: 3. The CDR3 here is CSAQGQGTDTQYF. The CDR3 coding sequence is TGCAGTGCTCAAGGACAGGGCACAGATACGCAGTATTTT.

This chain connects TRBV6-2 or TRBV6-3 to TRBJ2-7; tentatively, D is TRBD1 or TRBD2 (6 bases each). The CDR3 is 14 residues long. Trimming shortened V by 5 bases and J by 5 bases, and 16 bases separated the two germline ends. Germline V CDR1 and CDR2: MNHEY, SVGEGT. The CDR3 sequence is CASSVGGQVNEQYF. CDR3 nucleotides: TGTGCCAGCAGTGTAGGGGGGCAGGTCAACGAGCAGTACTTC.

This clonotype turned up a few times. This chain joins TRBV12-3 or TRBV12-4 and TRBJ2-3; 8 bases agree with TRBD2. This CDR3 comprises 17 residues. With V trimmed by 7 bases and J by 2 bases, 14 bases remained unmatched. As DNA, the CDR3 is TGTGCCAGCACCCCGAATCTCAGCGGGGGATCCACAGATACGCAGTATTTT. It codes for CASTPNLSGGSTDTQYF.

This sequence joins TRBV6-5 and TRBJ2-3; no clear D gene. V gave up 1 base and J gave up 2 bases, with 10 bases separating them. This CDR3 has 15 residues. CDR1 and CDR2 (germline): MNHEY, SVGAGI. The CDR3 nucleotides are TGTGCCAGCAGTTACTTTTCCAGAAACACAGATACGCAGTATTTT. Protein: CASSYFSRNTDTQYF.

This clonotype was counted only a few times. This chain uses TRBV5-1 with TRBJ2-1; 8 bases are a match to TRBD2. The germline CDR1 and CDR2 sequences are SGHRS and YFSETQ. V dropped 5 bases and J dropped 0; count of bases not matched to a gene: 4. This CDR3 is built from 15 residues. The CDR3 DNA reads TGCGCCAGCAGTCTTAGCGGGGCCTCCTACAATGAGCAGTTCTTC. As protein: CASSLSGASYNEQFF.

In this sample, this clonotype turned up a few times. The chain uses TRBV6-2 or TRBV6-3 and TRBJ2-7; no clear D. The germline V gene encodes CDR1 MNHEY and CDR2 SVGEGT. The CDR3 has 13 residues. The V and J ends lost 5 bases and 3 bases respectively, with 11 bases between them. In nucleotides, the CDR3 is TGTGCCAGCAGTGTCACACGAAACTACGAGCAGTACTTC. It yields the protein CASSVTRNYEQYF.

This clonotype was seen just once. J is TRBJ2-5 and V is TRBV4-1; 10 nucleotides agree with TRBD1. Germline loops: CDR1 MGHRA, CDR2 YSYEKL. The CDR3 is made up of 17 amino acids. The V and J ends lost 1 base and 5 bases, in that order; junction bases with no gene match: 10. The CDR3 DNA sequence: TGCGCCAGCAGCCAAGTCTTTGGGGGACAGGGGTTGGAGACCCAGTACTTC. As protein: CASSQVFGGQGLETQYF.